The entry below describes one TCR beta chain. TCR beta sequencing was performed on blood CD8+ and CD4+ T cells. The authors negatively isolated CD8+ and CD4+ T cells and FACS-enriched TEMRA cells. The CDR3 runs to 18 residues. V dropped 6 bases and J dropped 2 bases, with 24 bases sitting between them. Per the germline V gene, CDR1 is LNHDA and CDR2 is SQIVND (reference sequence). This entry is derived from a study of CD8 T cells in Susac syndrome. An amount of RNA that ranged from roughly 0.5 to 1 ug was reverse transcribed with random hexamers. TCRdb used MiXCR to reprocess the immunoSEQ multiplex PCR reads, holding one entry per CDR3 protein. Of more than 250,000 distinct CDR3 sequences listed, around 90% are singletons.

The origin of this receptor is a human donor with multiple sclerosis. Sequenced input: CD4+ T cells from PBMCs. This chain connects TRBV19 to TRBJ2-3, with no clear D. The chain's CDR3 is CASSPLRPGKGYTDTQYF. Here the CDR3 DNA reads TGTGCCAGTAGCCCTCTCAGACCCGGCAAAGGGTACACAGATACGCAGTATTTT.